Each of the 3 T cell receptor beta chains below was sequenced from the same sample in a study of CD4 T cells in relation to SARS-CoV-2 and coronaviruses. Assay: immunoSEQ multiplex PCR; the TCRdb copy retains only in-frame clones and omits some. The sample lists roughly 11,000 clones, about 87% occurring once. The sequenced sample consisted of naive CD4+ T cells from PBMCs. The subset is: naive CD4+ T cells isolated by negative enrichment. These receptors were taken from an adult with COVID-19.

J is TRBJ1-1 and V is TRBV5-4; unclear D gene. CDR1 is SGHNT and CDR2 is YYREEE in the germline V gene (reference sequence). V gave up 1 base and J gave up 1 base, with 5 bases separating them. This CDR3 comprises 13 residues. The CDR3 sequence is CASSLPANTEAFF. For the CDR3, the DNA is TGTGCCAGCAGCTTGCCAGCGAACACTGAAGCTTTCTTT.

The V call is TRBV9, the J call TRBJ1-1, with TRBD1 matching over 9 bases. The CDR3 covers 14 residues. The germline CDR1 and CDR2 sequences are SGDLS and YYNGEE. V was clipped by 2 bases and J by 7 bases; unmatched bases: 6. CDR3 DNA: TGTGCCAGCAGCGTCACAGGGGGCACTGGTGAAGCTTTCTTT. Its protein product is CASSVTGGTGEAFF.

This clone occurred once. The V and J genes are TRBV11-3 and TRBJ2-3; 12 bases are shared with TRBD2. The CDR3 covers 19 residues. Trimming removed 2 bases from V and 0 bases from J; junction bases left unmatched: 9. Per the germline V gene, CDR1 is SGHNT and CDR2 is YENEEA. The CDR3 region is CASSLTSGGLIPSTDTQYF. CDR3 DNA: TGTGCCAGCAGCTTAACTAGCGGGGGGTTAATTCCTAGCACAGATACGCAGTATTTT.